The rows below give T cell receptor beta chains drawn from one sample of a study of blood T cell repertoires in COVID-19. Assay used: immunoSEQ multiplex PCR; TCRdb lists only in-frame clones, some missing. The sample holds approximately 410,000 clones, approximately 90% seen once. Sequencing used peripheral blood. These receptors were collected from a woman in her 30s with active or convalescent COVID-19. CDR3s include the opening cysteine and the closing phenylalanine or tryptophan. D genes are given only for firm matches. Some rows have no size entry. The others give once, few or many, or a class for an expanded clone.

clone size,J gene,V gene,D gene,CDR3 DNA,CDR3 protein
NA,TRBJ1-2,TRBV7-9,NA,TGTGCCAGCAGTTGGGACACATCCTATGGCTACACCTTC,CASSWDTSYGYTF
NA,TRBJ2-7,TRBV30,TRBD2,TGTGCCTGGAGTGTCGGCGGGAGCTTTATGGTCTACGAGCAGTACTTC,CAWSVGGSFMVYEQYF
NA,TRBJ1-1,TRBV5-4,TRBD1,TGTGCCAGCAGGCTCGGGACAGGCAATACCGACACTGAAGCTTTCTTT,CASRLGTGNTDTEAFF
NA,TRBJ2-1,TRBV9,TRBD1,TGTGCCAGCAGCGTAGAAGGGACAGACTTGTTGGAGCAGTTCTTC,CASSVEGTDLLEQFF
NA,TRBJ1-5,TRBV19,NA,TGTGCCACTACTCAAAGTCAGGGTATCAGTAGCAATCAGCCCCAGCATTTT,CATTQSQGISSNQPQHF
NA,TRBJ2-1,TRBV7-2,TRBD2,TGTGCCAGCAGCCCCCTTCAGTCTAGCGGGGGGGCTGGGAATGAGCAGTTCTTC,CASSPLQSSGGAGNEQFF
NA,TRBJ1-4,TRBV24-1,TRBD1,TGTGCCACCAGTGACCCGGACAGGCCGAAGGAAAAACTGTTTTTT,CATSDPDRPKEKLFF
few,TRBJ2-7,TRBV30,NA,TGTGCCTGGAGTGTAAGAGCTAGACTCGACGAGCAGTACTTC,CAWSVRARLDEQYF
NA,TRBJ1-4,TRBV10-3,NA,TGTGCCATCAGTCCAATCGGGGGGGGCGAAAAACTGTTTTTT,CAISPIGGGEKLFF
NA,TRBJ2-7,TRBV6-6,TRBD1,TGTGCCAGCAGTTCGACAGGGGGTAACGACTACGAGCAGTACTTC,CASSSTGGNDYEQYF
NA,TRBJ2-7,TRBV10-1,NA,TGCGCCAGCAGTGAGTCTACAGGCAGGGTAGGTAAGTTACTGATCTCCTACGAGCAGTACTTC,CASSESTGRVGKLLISYEQYF
NA,TRBJ2-7,TRBV2,NA,TGTGCCAGAGAACGGGGACATTCCTACGAGCAGTACTTC,CARERGHSYEQYF
NA,TRBJ1-6,TRBV5-1,NA,TGCGCCAGCAGCTTGGAGGCGGGGGCTAGTTCACCCCTCCACTTT,CASSLEAGASSPLHF
once,TRBJ1-4,TRBV19,TRBD1,TGTGCCAGTACCATGACAGGGGGTGGTAATGAAAAACTGTTTTTT,CASTMTGGGNEKLFF
NA,TRBJ1-2,TRBV20-1,NA,TGCAGTGCTAGAGATACATATGGCTACACCTTC,CSARDTYGYTF
NA,TRBJ1-2,TRBV11-1,NA,TGTGCCAGCAGCTTAAAGGGGAACTATGGCTACACCTTC,CASSLKGNYGYTF
NA,TRBJ1-5,TRBV5-4,NA,TGTGCCAGCAGAATCTTAAAAAGGACGTCCGAGGGAAGCAATCAGCCCCAGCATTTT,CASRILKRTSEGSNQPQHF
once,TRBJ1-5,TRBV3-1/TRBV3-2,TRBD1,TGTGCCAGCGTCCAGGGGGCCAGCAATCAGCCCCAGCATTTT,CASVQGASNQPQHF
NA,TRBJ2-6,TRBV7-8,TRBD1,TGTGCCAGCAGCTCACAAACGACAGGGGGTCCTATTTCTGGGGCCAACGTCCTGACTTTC,CASSSQTTGGPISGANVLTF
NA,TRBJ2-1,TRBV7-9,TRBD1,TGTGCCAGCAGGACAGGGGAAGGTGAGCAGTTCTTC,CASRTGEGEQFF
NA,TRBJ1-6,TRBV25-1,NA,TGTGCCAGCAGTGATTCTAAGGGGTCCTATAATTCACCCCTCCACTTT,CASSDSKGSYNSPLHF
NA,TRBJ1-6,TRBV2,TRBD1,TGTGCCAGCAGTTTGACGGACAGGGGAATGTATTCACCCCTCCACTTT,CASSLTDRGMYSPLHF
few,TRBJ2-3,TRBV3-1/TRBV3-2,NA,TGTGCCAGCAGCCCCGTCGCGGGGGCTTACACAGATACGCAGTATTTT,CASSPVAGAYTDTQYF